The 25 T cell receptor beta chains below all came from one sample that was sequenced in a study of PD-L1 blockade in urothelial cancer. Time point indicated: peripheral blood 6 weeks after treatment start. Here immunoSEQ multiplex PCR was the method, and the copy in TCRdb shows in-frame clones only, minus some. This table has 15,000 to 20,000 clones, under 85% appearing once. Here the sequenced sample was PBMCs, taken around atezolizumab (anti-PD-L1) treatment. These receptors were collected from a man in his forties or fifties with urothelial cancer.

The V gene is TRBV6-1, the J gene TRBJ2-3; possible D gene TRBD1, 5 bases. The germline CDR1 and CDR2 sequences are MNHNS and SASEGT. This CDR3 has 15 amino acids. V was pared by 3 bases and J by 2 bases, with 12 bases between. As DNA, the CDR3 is TGTGCCAGCAGTGACGGCCAGGGATTCACAGATACGCAGTATTTT. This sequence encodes CASSDGQGFTDTQYF.

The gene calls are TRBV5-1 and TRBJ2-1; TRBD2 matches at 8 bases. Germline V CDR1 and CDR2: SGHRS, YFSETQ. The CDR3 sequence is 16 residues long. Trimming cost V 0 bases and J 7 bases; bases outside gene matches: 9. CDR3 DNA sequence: TGCGCCAGCAGCTTGGGGGCGGGGGGCAACCGGAATGAGCAGTTCTTC. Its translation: CASSLGAGGNRNEQFF.

This CDR3 reads CASSVSPRETQYF. CDR3 nucleotide sequence: TGTGCCAGCAGTGTCTCCCCCCGAGAGACCCAGTACTTC. This sequence joins TRBV6-1 and TRBJ2-5; D not resolved. The CDR3 has 13 amino acids. Trimming took 4 bases from V and 4 from J, leaving 10 bases between them. The V gene's germline CDR1 is MNHNS and CDR2 SASEGT.

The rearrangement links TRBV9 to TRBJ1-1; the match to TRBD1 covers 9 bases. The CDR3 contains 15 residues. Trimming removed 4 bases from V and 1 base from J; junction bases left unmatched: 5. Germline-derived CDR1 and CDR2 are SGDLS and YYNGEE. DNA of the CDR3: TGTGCCAGCAGCCGACGGGACAGGGAGAACACTGAAGCTTTCTTT. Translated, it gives CASSRRDRENTEAFF.

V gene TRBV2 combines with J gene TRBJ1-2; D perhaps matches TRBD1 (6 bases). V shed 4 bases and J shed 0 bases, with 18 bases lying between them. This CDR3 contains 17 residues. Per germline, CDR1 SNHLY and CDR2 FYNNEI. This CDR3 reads CASSVSGGATANYGYTF. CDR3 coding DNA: TGTGCCAGCAGTGTCTCGGGGGGGGCCACAGCTAACTATGGCTACACCTTC.

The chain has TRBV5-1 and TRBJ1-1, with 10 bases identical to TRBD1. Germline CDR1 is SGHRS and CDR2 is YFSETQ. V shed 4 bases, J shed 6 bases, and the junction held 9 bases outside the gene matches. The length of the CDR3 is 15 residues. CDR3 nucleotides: TGCGCCAGCAGCGGACGGACAGGGGGATGGGCTGAAGCTTTCTTT. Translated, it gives CASSGRTGGWAEAFF.

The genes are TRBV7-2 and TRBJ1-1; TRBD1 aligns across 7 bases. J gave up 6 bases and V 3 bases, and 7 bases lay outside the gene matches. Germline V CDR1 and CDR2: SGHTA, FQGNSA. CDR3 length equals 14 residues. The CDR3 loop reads CASSFKGARAEAFF. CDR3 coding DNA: TGTGCCAGCAGCTTCAAGGGGGCGCGCGCTGAAGCTTTCTTT.

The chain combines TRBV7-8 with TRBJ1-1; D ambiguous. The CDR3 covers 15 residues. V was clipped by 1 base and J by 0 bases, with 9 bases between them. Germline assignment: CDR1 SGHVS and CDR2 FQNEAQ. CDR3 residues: CASSLGGNMNTEAFF. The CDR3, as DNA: TGTGCCAGCAGCTTAGGAGGCAATATGAACACTGAAGCTTTCTTT.

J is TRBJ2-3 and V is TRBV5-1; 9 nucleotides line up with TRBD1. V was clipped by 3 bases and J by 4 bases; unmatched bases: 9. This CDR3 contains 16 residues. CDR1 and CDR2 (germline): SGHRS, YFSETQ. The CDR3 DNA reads TGCGCCAGCAGCTCCTACAGGGGGCGCGGCGCAGATACGCAGTATTTT. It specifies CASSSYRGRGADTQYF.

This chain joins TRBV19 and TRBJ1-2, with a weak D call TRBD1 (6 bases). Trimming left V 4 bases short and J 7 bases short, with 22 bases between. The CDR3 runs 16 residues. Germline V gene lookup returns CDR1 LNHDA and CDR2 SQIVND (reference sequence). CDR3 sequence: CASSSDRPYTKGGYTF. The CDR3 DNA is TGTGCCAGTAGTAGCGACAGGCCCTATACTAAGGGTGGCTACACCTTC.

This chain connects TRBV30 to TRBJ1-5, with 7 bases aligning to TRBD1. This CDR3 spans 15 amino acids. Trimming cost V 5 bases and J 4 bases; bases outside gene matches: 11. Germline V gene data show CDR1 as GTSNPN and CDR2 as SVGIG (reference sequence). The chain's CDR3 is CAWASGQAPNQPQHF. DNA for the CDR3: TGTGCCTGGGCCAGCGGACAGGCCCCTAATCAGCCCCAGCATTTT. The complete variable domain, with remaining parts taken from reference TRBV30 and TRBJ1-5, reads SQTIHQWPATLVQPVGSPLSLECTVEGTSNPNLYWYRQAAGRGLQLLFYSVGIGQISSEVPQNLSASRPQDRQFILSSKKLLLSDSGFYLCAWASGQAPNQPQHFGDGTRLSIL.

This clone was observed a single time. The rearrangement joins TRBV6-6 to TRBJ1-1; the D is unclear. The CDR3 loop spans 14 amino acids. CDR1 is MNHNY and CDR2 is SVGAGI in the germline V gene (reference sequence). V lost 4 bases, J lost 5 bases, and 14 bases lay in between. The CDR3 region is CASSSPPGGTEAFF. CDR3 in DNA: TGTGCCAGCAGTTCCCCACCGGGTGGGACTGAAGCTTTCTTT.

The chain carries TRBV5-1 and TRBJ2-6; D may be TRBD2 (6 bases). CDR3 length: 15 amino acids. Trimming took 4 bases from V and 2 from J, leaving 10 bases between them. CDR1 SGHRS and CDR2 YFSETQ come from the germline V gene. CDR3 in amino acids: CASSPWGAGANVLTF. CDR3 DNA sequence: TGCGCCAGCAGCCCCTGGGGGGCTGGGGCCAACGTCCTGACTTTC.

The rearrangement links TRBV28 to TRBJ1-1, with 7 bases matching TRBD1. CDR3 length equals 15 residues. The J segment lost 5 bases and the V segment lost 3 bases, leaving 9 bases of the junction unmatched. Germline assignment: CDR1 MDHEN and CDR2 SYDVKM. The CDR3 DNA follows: TGTGCCAGCAGTTTGCGATACAGGGGAGGAACTGAAGCTTTCTTT. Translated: CASSLRYRGGTEAFF.

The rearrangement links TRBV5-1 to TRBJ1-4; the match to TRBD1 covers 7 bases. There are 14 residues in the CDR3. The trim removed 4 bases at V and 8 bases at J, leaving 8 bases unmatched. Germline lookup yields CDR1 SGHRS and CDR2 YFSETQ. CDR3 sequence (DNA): TGCGCCAGCAGCCTCGACAGGGTCCGAGAAAAACTGTTTTTT. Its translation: CASSLDRVREKLFF.

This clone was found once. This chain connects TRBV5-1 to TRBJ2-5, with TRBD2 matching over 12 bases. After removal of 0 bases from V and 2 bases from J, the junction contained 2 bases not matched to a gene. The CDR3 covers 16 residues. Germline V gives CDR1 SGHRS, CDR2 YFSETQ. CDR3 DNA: TGCGCCAGCAGCTTGGGCGGGACTAGCGGGCAAGAGACCCAGTACTTC. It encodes CASSLGGTSGQETQYF.

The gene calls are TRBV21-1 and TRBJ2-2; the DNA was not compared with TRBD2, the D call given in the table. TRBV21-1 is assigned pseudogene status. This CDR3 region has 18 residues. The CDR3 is CASSRSSSGRADTGELFF. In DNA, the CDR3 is TGTGCCAGCAGCAGAAGTTCGAGCGGGAGGGCGGACACCGGGGAGCTGTTTTTT.

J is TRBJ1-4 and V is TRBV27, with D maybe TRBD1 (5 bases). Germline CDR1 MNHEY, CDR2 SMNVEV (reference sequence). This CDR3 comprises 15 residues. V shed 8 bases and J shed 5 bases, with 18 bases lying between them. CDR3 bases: TGTGCCAGCGGGCGGACCCAGGGAAGGAATGAAAAACTGTTTTTT. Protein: CASGRTQGRNEKLFF.

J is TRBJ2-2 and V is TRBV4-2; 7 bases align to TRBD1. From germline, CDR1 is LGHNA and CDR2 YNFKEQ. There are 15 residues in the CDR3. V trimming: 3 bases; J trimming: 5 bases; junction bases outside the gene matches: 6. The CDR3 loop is CASSQLQGETGELFF. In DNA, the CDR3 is TGTGCCAGCAGCCAGCTTCAGGGGGAGACCGGGGAGCTGTTTTTT.

In DNA, the CDR3 is TGTGCCAGCAGTTCCCAGCACAGGGGGGTCTACGAGCAGTACTTC. It codes for CASSSQHRGVYEQYF. The rearrangement uses TRBV27 and TRBJ2-7; TRBD1 matches at 8 bases. Losses at the gene ends were 4 bases for V and 3 bases for J; bases not matched to a gene: 8. The germline gives CDR1 MNHEY, CDR2 SMNVEV (reference sequence). This CDR3 spans 15 amino acids.

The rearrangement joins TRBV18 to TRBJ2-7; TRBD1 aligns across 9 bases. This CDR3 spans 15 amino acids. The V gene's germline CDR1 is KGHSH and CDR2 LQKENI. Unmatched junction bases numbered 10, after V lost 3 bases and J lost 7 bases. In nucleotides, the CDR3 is TGTGCCAGCTCACCCTACCGGGACAGGGCGAGGGAGCAGTACGTC. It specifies CASSPYRDRAREQYV.

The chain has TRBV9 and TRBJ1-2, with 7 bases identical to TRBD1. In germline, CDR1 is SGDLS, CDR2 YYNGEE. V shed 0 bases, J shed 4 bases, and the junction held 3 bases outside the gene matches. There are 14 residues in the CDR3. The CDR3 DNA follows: TGTGCCAGCAGCGTAGGACAGGGCCGCTATGGCTACACCTTC. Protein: CASSVGQGRYGYTF.

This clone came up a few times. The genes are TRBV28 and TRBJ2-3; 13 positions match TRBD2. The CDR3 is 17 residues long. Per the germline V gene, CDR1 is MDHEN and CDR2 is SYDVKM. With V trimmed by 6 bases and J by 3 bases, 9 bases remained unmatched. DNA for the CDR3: TGTGCCAGCAGCTCCACTACTAGCGGGGGGGAGACAGATACGCAGTATTTT. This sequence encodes CASSSTTSGGETDTQYF.

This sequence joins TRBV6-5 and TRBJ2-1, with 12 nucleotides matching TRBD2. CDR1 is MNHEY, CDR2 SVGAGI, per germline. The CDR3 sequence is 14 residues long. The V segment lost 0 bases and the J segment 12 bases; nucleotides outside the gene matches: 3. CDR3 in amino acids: CASSYSPSGGGQFF. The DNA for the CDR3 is TGTGCCAGCAGTTACTCGCCTAGCGGGGGGGGGCAGTTCTTC.

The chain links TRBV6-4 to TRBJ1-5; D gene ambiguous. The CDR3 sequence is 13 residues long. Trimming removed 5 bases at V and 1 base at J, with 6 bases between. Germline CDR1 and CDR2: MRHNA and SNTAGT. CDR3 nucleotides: TGTGCCAGCAGTCTAGACAGCAATCAGCCCCAGCATTTT. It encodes CASSLDSNQPQHF.